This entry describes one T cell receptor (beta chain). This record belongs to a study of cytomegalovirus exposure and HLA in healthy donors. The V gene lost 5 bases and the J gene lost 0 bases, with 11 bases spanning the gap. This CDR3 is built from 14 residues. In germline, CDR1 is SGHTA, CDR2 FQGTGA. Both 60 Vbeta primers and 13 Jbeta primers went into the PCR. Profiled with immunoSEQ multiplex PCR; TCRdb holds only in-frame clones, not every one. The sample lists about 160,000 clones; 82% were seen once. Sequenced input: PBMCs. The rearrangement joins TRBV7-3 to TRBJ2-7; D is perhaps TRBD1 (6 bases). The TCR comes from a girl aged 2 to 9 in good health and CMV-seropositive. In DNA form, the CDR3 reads TGTGCCAGCAGCCTGTTACAGGGCTCCTACGAGCAGTACTTC. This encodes CASSLLQGSYEQYF.